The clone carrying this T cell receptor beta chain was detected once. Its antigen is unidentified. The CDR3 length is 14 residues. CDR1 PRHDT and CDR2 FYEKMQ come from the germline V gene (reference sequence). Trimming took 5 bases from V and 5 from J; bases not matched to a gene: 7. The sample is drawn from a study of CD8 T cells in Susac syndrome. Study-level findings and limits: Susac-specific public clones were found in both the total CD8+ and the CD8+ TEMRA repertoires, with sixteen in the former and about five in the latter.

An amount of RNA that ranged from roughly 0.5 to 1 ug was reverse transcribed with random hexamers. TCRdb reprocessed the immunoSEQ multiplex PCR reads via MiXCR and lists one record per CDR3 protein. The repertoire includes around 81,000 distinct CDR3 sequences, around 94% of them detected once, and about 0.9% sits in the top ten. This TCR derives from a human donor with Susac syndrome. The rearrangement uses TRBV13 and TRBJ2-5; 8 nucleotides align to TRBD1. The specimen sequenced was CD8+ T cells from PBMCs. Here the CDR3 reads CASSLGQDRETQYF. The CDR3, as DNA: TGTGCCAGCAGCCTGGGACAGGATCGGGAGACCCAGTACTTC.